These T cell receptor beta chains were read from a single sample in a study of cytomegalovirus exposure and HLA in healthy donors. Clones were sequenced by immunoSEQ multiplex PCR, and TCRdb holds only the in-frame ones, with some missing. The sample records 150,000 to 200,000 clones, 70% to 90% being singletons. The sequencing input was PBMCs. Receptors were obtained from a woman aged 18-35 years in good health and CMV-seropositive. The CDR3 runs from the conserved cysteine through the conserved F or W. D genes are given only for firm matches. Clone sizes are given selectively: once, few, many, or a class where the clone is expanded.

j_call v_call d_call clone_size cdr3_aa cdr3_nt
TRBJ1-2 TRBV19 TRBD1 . CASSPDRDYSYTF TGTGCCAGTAGCCCGGACAGGGATTATAGCTACACCTTC
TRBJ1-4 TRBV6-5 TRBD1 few CASSYSGTGFEKLFF TGTGCCAGCAGTTACTCTGGGACAGGGTTCGAAAAACTGTTTTTT
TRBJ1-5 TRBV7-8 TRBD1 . CASSPGTGGDQPQHF TGTGCCAGCAGCCCGGGTACAGGGGGCGATCAGCCCCAGCATTTT
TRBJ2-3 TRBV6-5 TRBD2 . CASSYELAEGGTQYF TGTGCCAGCAGTTACGAACTAGCGGAAGGAGGTACGCAGTATTTT
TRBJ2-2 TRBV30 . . CAWSTPPGDTTGELFF TGTGCCTGGAGTACACCCCCCGGGGACACCACCGGGGAGCTGTTTTTT
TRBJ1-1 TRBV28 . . CASSLITGNTEAFF TGTGCCAGCAGCCTCATCACAGGAAACACTGAAGCTTTCTTT
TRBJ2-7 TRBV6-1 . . CASSETFNYEQYF TGTGCCAGCAGTGAAACCTTCAACTACGAGCAGTACTTC
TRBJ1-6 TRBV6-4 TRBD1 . CASSDTPGQGISPLHF TGTGCCAGCAGTGACACCCCGGGACAGGGAATTTCACCCCTCCACTTT
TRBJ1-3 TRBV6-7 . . CASSYDVRGNTIYF TGTGCCAGCAGTTATGATGTGCGCGGAAACACCATATATTTT
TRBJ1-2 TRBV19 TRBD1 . CASSIYRGRRDGYTF TGTGCCAGTAGTATATACAGGGGGCGCCGGGATGGCTACACCTTC
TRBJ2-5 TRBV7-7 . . CASSLSWLRGETQYF TGTGCTAGCAGCTTATCCTGGTTACGGGGGGAGACCCAGTACTTC
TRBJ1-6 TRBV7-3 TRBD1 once CASSLGTGYSPLHF TGTGCCAGCAGCTTAGGGACAGGGTATTCACCCCTCCACTTT
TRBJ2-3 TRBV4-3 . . CASSQEVGGTDTQYF TGCGCCAGCAGCCAAGAGGTGGGCGGGACCGATACGCAGTATTTT
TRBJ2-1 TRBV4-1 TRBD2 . CASSQSGTSGAYNEQFF TGCGCCAGCAGCCAATCCGGGACTAGCGGGGCCTACAATGAGCAGTTCTTC
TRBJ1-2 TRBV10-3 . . CAISESQAGYGYTF TGTGCCATCAGTGAGTCCCAGGCGGGGTATGGCTACACCTTC
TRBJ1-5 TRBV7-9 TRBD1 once CASSWDRNQPQHF TGTGCCAGCAGCTGGGACAGAAATCAGCCCCAGCATTTT
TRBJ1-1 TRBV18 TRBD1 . CASQTGSNTEAFF TGTGCCAGCCAGACAGGGAGCAACACTGAAGCTTTCTTT
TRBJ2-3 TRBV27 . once CASSLTGRGTDTQYF TGTGCCAGCAGTTTAACGGGGCGGGGTACAGATACGCAGTATTTT
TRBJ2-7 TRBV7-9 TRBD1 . CASSARTGNFLYEQYF TGTGCCAGCAGCGCCCGGACAGGGAATTTCCTCTACGAGCAGTACTTC
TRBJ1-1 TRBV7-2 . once CASSFRQGLNTEAFF TGTGCCAGCAGCTTTCGTCAGGGCCTGAACACTGAAGCTTTCTTT
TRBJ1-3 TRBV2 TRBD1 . CASRVTGGKSGNTIYF TGTGCCAGCAGAGTAACAGGGGGAAAATCTGGAAACACCATATATTTT
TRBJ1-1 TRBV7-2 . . CASSLNFGEGTEAFF TGTGCCAGCAGCTTAAATTTCGGGGAGGGCACTGAAGCTTTCTTT
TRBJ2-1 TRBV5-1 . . CASSRSPLGGEIYNEQFF TGCGCCAGCAGCAGATCGCCCTTAGGAGGGGAAATTTACAATGAGCAGTTCTTC
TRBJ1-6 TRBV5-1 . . CASSLCGGGLPLHF TGCGCCAGCAGCTTGTGCGGGGGAGGGTTGCCCCTCCACTTT
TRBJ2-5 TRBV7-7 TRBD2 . CASSSAGGLPETQYF TGTGCTAGCAGCTCAGCGGGGGGGCTCCCGGAGACCCAGTACTTC
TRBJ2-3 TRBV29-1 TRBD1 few CSGATGGDTDTQYF TGCAGCGGGGCTACAGGGGGAGACACAGATACGCAGTATTTT
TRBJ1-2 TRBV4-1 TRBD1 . CASSPGRRGLRYGYTF TGCGCCAGCAGCCCGGGTCGGAGGGGGCTGCGCTATGGCTACACCTTC
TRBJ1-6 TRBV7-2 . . CASSFLRDNSPLHF TGTGCCAGCAGCTTCCTCCGGGATAATTCACCCCTCCACTTT
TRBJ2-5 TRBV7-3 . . CASSLNPGRETQYF TGTGCCAGCAGCTTAAATCCAGGGCGGGAGACCCAGTACTTC
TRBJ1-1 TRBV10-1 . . CASSEAGGGNTEAFF TGCGCCAGCAGTGAGGCGGGTGGAGGGAACACTGAAGCTTTCTTT
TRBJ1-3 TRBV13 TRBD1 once CASSPSGTGKGNTIYF TGTGCCAGCAGCCCTTCTGGGACAGGGAAAGGAAACACCATATATTTT
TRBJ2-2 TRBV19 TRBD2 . CASTSLAGGPIAGELFF TGTGCCAGTACCTCACTAGCGGGGGGGCCCATCGCCGGGGAGCTGTTTTTT
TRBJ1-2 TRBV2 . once CASISQGYGYTF TGTGCCAGCATTTCCCAGGGCTATGGCTACACCTTC
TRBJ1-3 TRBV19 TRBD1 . CASSGQGSSGNTIYF TGTGCCAGTAGCGGACAGGGGTCGTCTGGAAACACCATATATTTT
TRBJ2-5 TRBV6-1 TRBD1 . CASSEAFRGQGGETQYF TGTGCCAGCAGTGAAGCGTTTAGGGGACAGGGAGGGGAGACCCAGTACTTC
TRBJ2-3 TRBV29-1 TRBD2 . CSGYSGGRTDTQYF TGCAGCGGATATAGCGGGGGACGCACAGATACGCAGTATTTT
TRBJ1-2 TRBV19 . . CASSMGADYGYTF TGTGCCAGTAGTATGGGGGCGGACTATGGCTACACCTTC
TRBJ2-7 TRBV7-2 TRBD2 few CASSFREGYEQYF TGTGCCAGCAGCTTCCGGGAGGGATACGAGCAGTACTTC
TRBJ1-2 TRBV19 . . CASKDTGKNYGYTF TGTGCCAGTAAAGACACAGGGAAGAACTATGGCTACACCTTC
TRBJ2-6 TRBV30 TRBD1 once CACTQGAPGANVLTF TGTGCCTGCACACAGGGGGCGCCCGGGGCCAACGTCCTGACTTTC